Presented here are 27 T cell receptor beta chains from one specimen sequenced in a study of shared clonotypes between healthy human individuals. Clones were sequenced by immunoSEQ multiplex PCR, and TCRdb holds only the in-frame ones, with some missing. The sample shows 560,000 or so clones, approximately 96% of them seen only once. In the naive CD8 group, cells lacked CD45RO and were positively selected for CCR7, so terminally differentiated effector memory CD45RA+ cells were left out. The sequencing input was naive CD8+ T cells sorted from blood. These TCRs come from a woman in her 30s in good health.

The V and J genes are TRBV7-9 and TRBJ2-2, with a weak D call TRBD2 (6 bases). The CDR3 covers 15 residues. V was clipped by 3 bases and J by 0 bases, with 8 bases between them. The germline CDR1 and CDR2 sequences are SEHNR and FQNEAQ (reference sequence). The CDR3 is CASSLGGPNTGELFF. DNA for the CDR3: TGTGCCAGCAGCTTGGGGGGACCGAACACCGGGGAGCTGTTTTTT.

The chain links TRBV19 to TRBJ1-1; D call uncertain. Germline assignment: CDR1 LNHDA and CDR2 SQIVND (reference sequence). The CDR3 runs to 16 residues. V was shortened by 3 bases and J by 0 bases, with 14 bases between the two germline ends. DNA for the CDR3: TGTGCCAGTAGTATGGGTGGAGAAGGGATGAACACTGAAGCTTTCTTT. This translates into CASSMGGEGMNTEAFF. The whole variable domain, remainder taken from reference TRBV19 and TRBJ1-1, is DGGITQSPKYLFRKEGQNVTLSCEQNLNHDAMYWYRQDPGQGLRLIYYSQIVNDFQKGDIAEGYSVSREKKESFPLTVTSAQKNPTAFYLCASSMGGEGMNTEAFFGQGTRLTVV.

The rearrangement uses TRBV5-6 and TRBJ2-1; D is perhaps TRBD1 (5 bases). Germline assignment: CDR1 SGHDT and CDR2 YYEEEE. The CDR3 totals 12 residues. Deletions cut 0 bases from V and 10 bases from J, with 8 bases between. CDR3 sequence: CASSLVAGEQFF. The CDR3 nucleotides read TGTGCCAGCAGCTTGGTGGCAGGGGAGCAGTTCTTC.

The chain uses TRBV7-9 and TRBJ2-5; D ambiguous. Germline V CDR1 and CDR2: SEHNR, FQNEAQ (reference sequence). The length of the CDR3 is 14 residues. V was clipped by 4 bases and J by 7 bases, with 16 bases between them. The CDR3 protein is CASSSDDTVGTQYF. In nucleotides, the CDR3 is TGTGCCAGCAGCTCCGACGACACGGTCGGGACCCAGTACTTC.

The CDR3 DNA sequence: TGTGCCAGCAGTGAACGGGAGTGGGACTATTACAATGAGCAGTTCTTC. Its translation is CASSEREWDYYNEQFF. The genes are TRBV25-1 and TRBJ2-1; 7 bases align to TRBD2. CDR3 length: 16 amino acids. CDR1 is MGHDK and CDR2 is SYGVNS in the germline V gene. V shed 2 bases and J 4 bases; nucleotides not matched to a gene: 8.

The chain combines TRBV2 with TRBJ2-4; 7 bases agree with TRBD2. Trimming cost V 7 bases and J 0 bases; bases outside gene matches: 18. This CDR3 has 19 residues. Germline assignment: CDR1 SNHLY and CDR2 FYNNEI. For the CDR3, the DNA is TGTGCCAGCACCGGCGGGAGTTATGGGGAGTTCGTAGCCAAAAACATTCAGTACTTC. Amino acid sequence: CASTGGSYGEFVAKNIQYF.

V is TRBV30 and J is TRBJ2-3, with 8 bases aligning to TRBD1. V dropped 3 bases and J dropped 2; count of bases not matched to a gene: 7. Germline loops: CDR1 GTSNPN, CDR2 SVGIG (reference sequence). The CDR3 contains 15 residues. The CDR3 protein is CAWSARTGHTDTQYF. CDR3 nucleotides: TGTGCCTGGAGCGCAAGGACAGGGCACACAGATACGCAGTATTTT.

The V and J genes are TRBV6-4 and TRBJ1-5; TRBD1 agrees at 8 bases. Unmatched junction bases numbered 8, after V lost 4 bases and J lost 9 bases. The CDR3 runs to 14 residues. Per the germline V gene, CDR1 is MRHNA and CDR2 is SNTAGT. DNA of the CDR3: TGTGCCAGCAGTGCCGCGAACAGGGGGAGGCCCCAGCATTTT. Translating it yields CASSAANRGRPQHF.

The chain joins TRBV28 to TRBJ2-7; TRBD2 aligns across 9 bases. The CDR3 runs 15 residues. V trimming: 5 bases; J trimming: 2 bases; junction bases outside the gene matches: 7. Looked up from germline, CDR1 is MDHEN and CDR2 is SYDVKM. CDR3 DNA: TGTGCCAGCAGTCCATCTAGCGGGACTGCCTACGAGCAGTACTTC. Its translation is CASSPSSGTAYEQYF.

The chain has TRBV5-8 and TRBJ2-3; 8 nucleotides match TRBD2. The CDR3 runs to 16 residues. V dropped 5 bases and J dropped 4; count of bases not matched to a gene: 12. Per germline, CDR1 SGHTS and CDR2 YDEGEE. Here the CDR3 reads CASSPLGSGSSDTQYF. DNA for the CDR3: TGTGCCAGCAGTCCCCTTGGGAGCGGGAGCTCAGATACGCAGTATTTT. The whole variable domain, remainder taken from reference TRBV5-8 and TRBJ2-3, is EAGVTQSPTHLIKTRGQQATLRCSPISGHTSVYWYQQALGLGLQFLLWYDEGEERNRGNFPPRFSGRQFPNYSSELNVNALELEDSALYLCASSPLGSGSSDTQYFGPGTRLTVL.

The sample holds one count of this clone. This chain uses TRBV14 with TRBJ1-2; the match to TRBD1 covers 8 bases. The V segment lost 1 base and the J segment 5 bases; nucleotides outside the gene matches: 9. The CDR3 is 16 amino acids. Germline CDR1 and CDR2: SGHDN and FVKESK. CDR3 protein: CASSQGTGIGDYGYTF. In DNA, the CDR3 is TGTGCCAGCAGCCAAGGGACAGGGATAGGAGATTATGGCTACACCTTC.

The genes are TRBV9 and TRBJ2-1; the match to TRBD1 covers 9 bases. The CDR3 is 14 residues long. The germline V gene has CDR1 SGDLS and CDR2 YYNGEE. The V segment lost 5 bases and the J segment 4 bases; nucleotides outside the gene matches: 4. DNA for the CDR3: TGTGCCAGCAGAGGGACAGGGTCTTACAATGAGCAGTTCTTC. Amino acids: CASRGTGSYNEQFF.

The chain carries TRBV5-6 and TRBJ1-2; D not resolved. The CDR3 runs to 15 residues. Germline-derived CDR1 and CDR2 are SGHDT and YYEEEE. Trimming cost V 0 bases and J 0 bases, with 9 bases left between them. The CDR3 DNA is TGTGCCAGCAGCTTGGCCGACGGTGCTAACTATGGCTACACCTTC. This encodes CASSLADGANYGYTF. Variable domain in full (rest from reference TRBV5-6 and TRBJ1-2): DAGVTQSPTHLIKTRGQQVTLRCSPKSGHDTVSWYQQALGQGPQFIFQYYEEEERQRGNFPDRFSGHQFPNYSSELNVNALLLGDSALYLCASSLADGANYGYTFGSGTRLTVV.

The chain joins TRBV2 to TRBJ2-5; no firm D call. Per germline, CDR1 SNHLY and CDR2 FYNNEI. Trimming shortened V by 2 bases and J by 0 bases, and 4 bases separated the two germline ends. This CDR3 is 13 amino acids long. This CDR3 is CASSEPNQETQYF. The CDR3 bases are TGTGCCAGCAGTGAACCTAACCAAGAGACCCAGTACTTC.

This chain links TRBV6-6 with TRBJ2-7; D call uncertain. V was pared by 0 bases and J by 0 bases, with 6 bases between. CDR1 MNHNY and CDR2 SVGAGI come from the germline V gene (reference sequence). CDR3 length: 14 residues. Written as DNA, the CDR3 is TGTGCCAGCAGTTACTCGAGTAACTCCTACGAGCAGTACTTC. It specifies CASSYSSNSYEQYF.

V is TRBV6-4 and J is TRBJ2-7; D is unresolved. The CDR3 is 11 residues long. With 4 bases removed from V and 4 bases from J, the gap between germline ends came to 5 bases. Germline CDR1 and CDR2: MRHNA and SNTAGT. The CDR3 DNA reads TGTGCCAGCAGTGTGCCATACGAGCAGTACTTC. Its translation is CASSVPYEQYF.

Of note for this clone: The junction differs from germline at one of its ends, possibly a read error. Other DNA sequences in this sample translate to the same CDR3. V and J are TRBV7-9 and TRBJ2-7; the D call may be TRBD1 or TRBD2 (5 bases each). Germline CDR1 is SEHNR and CDR2 is FQNEAQ (reference sequence). The CDR3 spans 12 residues. CDR3 region: CASSLEGNEQYF. CDR3 in DNA: TGTGCCAGCAGCCTCGAGGGGAACGAGCAATACTTC.

This clone has a single count. The chain uses TRBV29-1 and TRBJ2-1; 13 bases fit TRBD2. Germline-derived CDR1 and CDR2 are SQVTM and ANQGSEA. J lost 4 bases, V lost 3 bases, and 6 bases had no gene match. There are 16 residues in the CDR3. The CDR3 loop is CSVEGTSGTEYNEQFF. CDR3 nucleotide sequence: TGCAGCGTTGAGGGGACTAGCGGGACGGAATACAATGAGCAGTTCTTC.

This chain links TRBV7-2 with TRBJ2-1; 7 bases line up with TRBD1. This CDR3 is 15 amino acids long. CDR1 and CDR2 from the germline V gene are SGHTA and FQGNSA. Trimming removed 2 bases from V and 5 bases from J; junction bases left unmatched: 6. Here the CDR3 DNA reads TGTGCCAGCAGCTTAACGGGGACAGAGAACAATGAGCAGTTCTTC. Its protein product is CASSLTGTENNEQFF.

The chain is built from TRBV18 and TRBJ2-1; 8 bases fit TRBD2. The germline CDR1 and CDR2 sequences are KGHSH and LQKENI. This CDR3 region has 15 residues. Trimming removed 3 bases from V and 3 bases from J; junction bases left unmatched: 4. CDR3 DNA: TGTGCCAGCTCACCTGTTGGGACTAGCTACAATGAGCAGTTCTTC. It is translated as CASSPVGTSYNEQFF.

Of note for this clone: This sample also contains other DNA sequences that code for the same CDR3. V is TRBV7-3 and J is TRBJ2-2; D ambiguous. V lost 3 bases and J 4 bases, leaving 3 bases between the germline ends. This CDR3 has 12 amino acids. CDR1 is SGHTA, CDR2 FQGTGA, per germline. The DNA of the CDR3 is TGTGCCAGCAGCTTGGGCACCGGGGAGCTGTTTTTT. Translating gives CASSLGTGELFF. Full variable domain (outside the CDR3, taken from reference TRBV7-3 and TRBJ2-2): GAGVSQTPSNKVTEKGKYVELRCDPISGHTALYWYRQSLGQGPEFLIYFQGTGAADDSGLPNDRFFAVRPEGSVSTLKIQRTERGDSAVYLCASSLGTGELFFGEGSRLTVL.

The chain carries TRBV7-6 and TRBJ2-7; D might be TRBD2 (6 bases). This CDR3 spans 14 amino acids. In germline, CDR1 is SGHVS, CDR2 FNYEAQ. V was clipped by 0 bases and J by 1 base, with 7 bases between them. CDR3 DNA: TGTGCCAGCAGCTTAGCTCTAGCGTCCTACGAGCAGTACTTC. Protein product: CASSLALASYEQYF. Full variable domain (missing parts from reference TRBV7-6 and TRBJ2-7): GAGVSQSPRYKVTKRGQDVALRCDPISGHVSLYWYRQALGQGPEFLTYFNYEAQQDKSGLPNDRFSAERPEGSISTLTIQRTEQRDSAMYRCASSLALASYEQYFGPGTRLTVT.

This chain uses TRBV5-6 with TRBJ2-1; possible D gene TRBD2, 5 bases. The CDR3 length is 18 residues. Trimming pared 0 bases from V and 2 bases from J, leaving 18 bases between. The germline V gene has CDR1 SGHDT and CDR2 YYEEEE. The CDR3 loop is CASSLGGGSSGAYNEQFF. The CDR3 DNA sequence: TGTGCCAGCAGCTTGGGAGGTGGGAGCAGCGGAGCCTACAATGAGCAGTTCTTC.

The chain has TRBV6-5 and TRBJ2-1, with unresolved D. This CDR3 region has 14 residues. V lost 0 bases and J lost 9, with 12 bases in between. Germline V lookup: CDR1 MNHEY, CDR2 SVGAGI. As DNA, the CDR3 is TGTGCCAGCAGTTACTCGGATATTACGGGTGAGCAGTTCTTC. This gives the protein CASSYSDITGEQFF.

This clone was seen just once. V is TRBV10-3 and J is TRBJ2-7, with D possibly TRBD1 on 6 matching bases. The germline CDR1 and CDR2 sequences are ENHRY and SYGVKD. The CDR3 runs 12 residues. Between the trimmed V and J ends, which lost 11 bases and 3 bases, there was a span of 14 bases. In nucleotides, the CDR3 is TGTGCCGCATCCGAGGACAGCTACGAGCAGTACTTC. Its translation is CAASEDSYEQYF.

The CDR3, as DNA: TGTGCCAGCAGTTTTAGGGCCGGCGGGGGCGGCGCTGAAGCTTTCTTT. Translation gives CASSFRAGGGGAEAFF. The genes are TRBV27 and TRBJ1-1; a possible D gene is TRBD1 (6 bases). V was cut by 3 bases and J by 6 bases, with 20 bases left in between. CDR3 length: 16 residues. CDR1 is MNHEY and CDR2 is SMNVEV in the germline V gene (reference sequence).

The chain joins TRBV7-2 to TRBJ2-5; a weak D match, TRBD2 (6 bases). The J call could be wrong; TRBJ2-7 is a better fit for the DNA end. The CDR3 has 15 amino acids. Germline values: CDR1 SGHTA, CDR2 FQGNSA. CDR3 DNA sequence: TGTGCCAGCAGCTTAAATCCGGGAGAACCCTACGAGCAGTACTTC. Amino acids: CASSLNPGEPYEQYF.